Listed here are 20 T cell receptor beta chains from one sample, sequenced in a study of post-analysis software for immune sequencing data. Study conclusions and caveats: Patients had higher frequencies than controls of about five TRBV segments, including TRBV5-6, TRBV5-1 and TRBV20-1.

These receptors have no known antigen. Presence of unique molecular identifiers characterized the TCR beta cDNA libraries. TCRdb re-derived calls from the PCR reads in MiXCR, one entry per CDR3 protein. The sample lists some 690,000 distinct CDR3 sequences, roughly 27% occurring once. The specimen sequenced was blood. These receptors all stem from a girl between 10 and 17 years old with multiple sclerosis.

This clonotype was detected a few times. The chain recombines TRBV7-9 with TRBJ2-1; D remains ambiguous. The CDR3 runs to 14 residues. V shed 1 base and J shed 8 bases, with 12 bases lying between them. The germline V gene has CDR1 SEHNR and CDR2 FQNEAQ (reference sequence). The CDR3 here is CASSLDTIPHEQFF. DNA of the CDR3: TGTGCCAGCAGCTTAGACACCATCCCCCATGAGCAGTTCTTC.

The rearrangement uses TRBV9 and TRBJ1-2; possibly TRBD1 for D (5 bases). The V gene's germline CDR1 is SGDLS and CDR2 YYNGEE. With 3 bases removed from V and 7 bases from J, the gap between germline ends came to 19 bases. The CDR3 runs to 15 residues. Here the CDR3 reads CASSGGQGGVCGYTF. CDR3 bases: TGTGCCAGCAGCGGTGGTCAGGGAGGGGTCTGTGGCTACACCTTC.

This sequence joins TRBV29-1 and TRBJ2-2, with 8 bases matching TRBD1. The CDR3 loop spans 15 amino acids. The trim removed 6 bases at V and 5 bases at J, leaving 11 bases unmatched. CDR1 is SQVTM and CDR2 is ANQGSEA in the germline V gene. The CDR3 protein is CSVGMTGERTGELFF. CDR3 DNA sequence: TGCAGCGTAGGAATGACAGGGGAGAGGACCGGGGAGCTGTTTTTT.

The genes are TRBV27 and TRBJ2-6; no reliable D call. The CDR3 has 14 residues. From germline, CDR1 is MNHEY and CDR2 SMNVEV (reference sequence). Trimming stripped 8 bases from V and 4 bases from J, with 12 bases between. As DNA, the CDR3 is TGTGCCAGCTCGACGCTAGGCGGGGCCAACGTCCTGACTTTC. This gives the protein CASSTLGGANVLTF.

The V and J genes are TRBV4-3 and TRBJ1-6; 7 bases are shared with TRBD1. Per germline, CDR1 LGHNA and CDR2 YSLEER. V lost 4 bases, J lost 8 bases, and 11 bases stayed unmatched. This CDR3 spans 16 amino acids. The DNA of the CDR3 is TGCGCCAGCAGCCCACACTTCGGGACAGACCATTCACCCCTCCACTTT. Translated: CASSPHFGTDHSPLHF.

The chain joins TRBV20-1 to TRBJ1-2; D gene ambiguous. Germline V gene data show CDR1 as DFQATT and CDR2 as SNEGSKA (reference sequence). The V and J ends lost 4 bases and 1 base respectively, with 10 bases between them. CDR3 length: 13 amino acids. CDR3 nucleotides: TGCAGTGCTAATCCTCCGAGTAACTATGGCTACACCTTC. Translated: CSANPPSNYGYTF.

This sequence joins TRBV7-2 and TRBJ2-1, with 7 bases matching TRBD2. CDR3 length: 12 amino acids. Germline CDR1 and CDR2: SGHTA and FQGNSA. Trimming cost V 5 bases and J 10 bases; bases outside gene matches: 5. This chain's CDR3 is CASSPLGGEQFF. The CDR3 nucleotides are TGTGCCAGCAGCCCCCTGGGGGGGGAGCAGTTCTTC.

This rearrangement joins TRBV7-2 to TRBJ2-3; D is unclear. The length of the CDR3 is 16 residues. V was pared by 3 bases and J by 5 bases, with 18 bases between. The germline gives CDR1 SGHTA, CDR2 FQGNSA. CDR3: CASSFRGRPRLDTQYF. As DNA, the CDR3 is TGTGCCAGCAGCTTTCGAGGTCGGCCTCGCCTAGATACGCAGTATTTT.

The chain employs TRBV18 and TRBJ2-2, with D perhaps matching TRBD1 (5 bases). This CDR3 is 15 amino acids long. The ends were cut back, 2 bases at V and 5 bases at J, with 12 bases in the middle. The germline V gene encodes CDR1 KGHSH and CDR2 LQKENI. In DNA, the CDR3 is TGTGCCAGCTCACCATTCCAGGGAAGGACCGGGGAGCTGTTTTTT. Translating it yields CASSPFQGRTGELFF.

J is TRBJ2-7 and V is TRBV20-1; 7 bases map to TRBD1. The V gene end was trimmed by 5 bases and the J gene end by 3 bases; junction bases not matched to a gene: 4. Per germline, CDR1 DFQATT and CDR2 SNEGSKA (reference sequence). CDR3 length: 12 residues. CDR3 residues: CSADRDSYEQYF. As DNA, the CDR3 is TGCAGTGCTGACCGGGACAGCTACGAGCAGTACTTC.

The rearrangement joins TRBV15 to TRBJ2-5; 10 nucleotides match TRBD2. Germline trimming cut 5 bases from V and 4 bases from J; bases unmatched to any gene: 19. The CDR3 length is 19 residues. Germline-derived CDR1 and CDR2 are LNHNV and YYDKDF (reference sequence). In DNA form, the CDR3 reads TGTGCCACCAGCGACACCCCAAGGTCGTGGGGGACTAGCGTAGAGACCCAGTACTTC. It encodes CATSDTPRSWGTSVETQYF.

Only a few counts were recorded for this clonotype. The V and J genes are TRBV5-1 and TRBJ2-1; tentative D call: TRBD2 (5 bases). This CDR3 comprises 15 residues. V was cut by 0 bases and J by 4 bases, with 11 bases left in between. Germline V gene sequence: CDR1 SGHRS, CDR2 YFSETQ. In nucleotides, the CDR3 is TGCGCCAGCAGCTTGGCTAGCAACCCTTACAATGAGCAGTTCTTC. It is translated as CASSLASNPYNEQFF.

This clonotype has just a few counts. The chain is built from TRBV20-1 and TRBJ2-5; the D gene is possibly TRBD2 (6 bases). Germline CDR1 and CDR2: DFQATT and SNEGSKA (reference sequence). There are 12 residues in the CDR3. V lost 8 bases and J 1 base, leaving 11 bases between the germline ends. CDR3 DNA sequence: TGCAGTTTCGGGGGTATCCAAGAGACCCAGTACTTC. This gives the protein CSFGGIQETQYF.

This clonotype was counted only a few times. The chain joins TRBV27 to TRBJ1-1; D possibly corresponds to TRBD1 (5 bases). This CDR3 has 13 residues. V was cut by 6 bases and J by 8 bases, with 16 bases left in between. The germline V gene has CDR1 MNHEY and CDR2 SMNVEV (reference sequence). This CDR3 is CASSSLSGFEAFF. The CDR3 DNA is TGTGCCAGCAGCTCCCTTTCAGGGTTCGAAGCTTTCTTT.

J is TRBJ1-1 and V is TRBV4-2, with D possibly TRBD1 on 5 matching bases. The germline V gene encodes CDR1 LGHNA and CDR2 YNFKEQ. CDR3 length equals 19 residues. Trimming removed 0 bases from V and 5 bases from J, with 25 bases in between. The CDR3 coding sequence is TGTGCCAGCAGCCAAGACATATCGGGCCTCCTCGGGGCGCGAACTGAAGCTTTCTTT. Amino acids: CASSQDISGLLGARTEAFF.

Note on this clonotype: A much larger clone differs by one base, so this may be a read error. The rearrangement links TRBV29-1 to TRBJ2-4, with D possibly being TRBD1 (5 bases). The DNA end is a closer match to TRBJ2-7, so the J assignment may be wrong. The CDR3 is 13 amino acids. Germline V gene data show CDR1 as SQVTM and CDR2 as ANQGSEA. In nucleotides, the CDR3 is TGCGGCGTTGTATCGACAGCCGACTACGAGCAGTACTTC. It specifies CGVVSTADYEQYF.

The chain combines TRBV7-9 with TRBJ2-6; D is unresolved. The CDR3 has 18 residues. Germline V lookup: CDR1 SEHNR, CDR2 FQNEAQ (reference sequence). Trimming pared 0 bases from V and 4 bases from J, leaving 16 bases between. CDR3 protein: CASSLAPSWVAGANVLTF. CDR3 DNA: TGTGCCAGCAGCTTAGCCCCTAGTTGGGTGGCCGGGGCCAACGTCCTGACTTTC.

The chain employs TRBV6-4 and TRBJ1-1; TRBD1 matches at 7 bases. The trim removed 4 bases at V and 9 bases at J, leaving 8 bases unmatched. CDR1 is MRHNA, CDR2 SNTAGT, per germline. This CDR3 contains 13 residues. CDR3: CASSGEDRRKAFF. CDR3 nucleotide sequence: TGTGCCAGCAGTGGCGAGGACAGGCGGAAAGCTTTCTTT.

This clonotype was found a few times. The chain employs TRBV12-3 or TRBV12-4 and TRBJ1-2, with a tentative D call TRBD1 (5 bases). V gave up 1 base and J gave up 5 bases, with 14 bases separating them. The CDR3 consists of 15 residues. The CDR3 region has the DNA TGTGCCAGCAGTTTAGGCGGGGGGAAGTGTTATGGCTACACCTTC. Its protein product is CASSLGGGKCYGYTF.

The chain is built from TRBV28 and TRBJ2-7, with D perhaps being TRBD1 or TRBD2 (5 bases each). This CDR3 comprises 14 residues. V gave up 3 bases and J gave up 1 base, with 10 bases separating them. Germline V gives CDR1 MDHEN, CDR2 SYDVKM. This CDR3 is CASSFRGESYEQYF. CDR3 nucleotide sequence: TGTGCCAGCAGTTTTCGAGGGGAGTCCTACGAGCAGTACTTC.